This entry features one TCR beta chain sequence. The sample originates from a study of T-cell reconstitution after alpha-beta-depleted transplantation in children. Molecular barcoding with unique molecular identifiers was used for the TCRbeta library. TCRdb itself ran the PCR reads through MiXCR, one entry per CDR3 protein. Here the sample spans hundreds of thousands of distinct CDR3 sequences, 15% to 20% being singletons. After removal of 6 bases from V and 3 bases from J, the junction contained 6 bases not matched to a gene. CDR1 SGHRS and CDR2 YFSETQ come from the germline V gene. The CDR3 sequence is 14 residues long.

The chain carries TRBV5-1 and TRBJ2-7; TRBD2 agrees at 10 bases. The sequences come from PBMCs, mostly from graft donor cells, collected 360 days after TCRalphabeta/CD19-depleted stem cell transplant. This clonotype was obtained from a boy under two years old who had a stem cell transplant for Wiskott-Aldrich syndrome, so the T cells may come from the graft donor. CDR3 nucleotides: TGCGCCAGCACCAGGACTAGCGGTCTCTACGAGCAGTACTTC. Translation gives CASTRTSGLYEQYF.